This T cell receptor beta chain was identified during a study of blood T cells in healthy people across ages. Study overall: Per every two T cells, about one barcoded beta molecule was captured by template switching.

Extractions gave at least 6 micrograms of total RNA per sample. It was with a sample-barcoded 5' primer and a J-beta primer mix that a second PCR of roughly 7 to 12 cycles was run. A 12-random-nucleotide template-switch adaptor tagged each cDNA molecule. TCRdb passed the 5' RACE reads through MiXCR, listing each CDR3 protein once. The sample yields 730,000 or so distinct CDR3 sequences, 43% seen once. The germline CDR1 and CDR2 sequences are MDHEN and SYDVKM. Trimming left V 7 bases short and J 4 bases short, with 18 bases between. The CDR3 consists of 15 residues. This clonotype came up once. The receptor was derived from a woman in her fifties or sixties in good health. The V and J genes are TRBV28 and TRBJ2-3, with D perhaps matching TRBD2 (5 bases). Material for sequencing was blood. In DNA form, the CDR3 reads TGTGCCAGCACCCCCAGGTTGGGGAGAGCAGATACGCAGTATTTT. Translated: CASTPRLGRADTQYF.